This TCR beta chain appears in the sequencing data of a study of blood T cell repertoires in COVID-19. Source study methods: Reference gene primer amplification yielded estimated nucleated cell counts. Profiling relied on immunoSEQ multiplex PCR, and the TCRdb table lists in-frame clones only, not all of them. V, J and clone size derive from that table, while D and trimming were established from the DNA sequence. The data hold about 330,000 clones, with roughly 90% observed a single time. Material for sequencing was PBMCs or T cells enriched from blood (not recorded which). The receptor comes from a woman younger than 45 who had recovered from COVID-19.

Here the CDR3 DNA reads TGTGCCTGGATTAATAGCGGGGGGCCCTACGAGCAGTACTTC. Translating gives CAWINSGGPYEQYF. The chain combines TRBV30 with TRBJ2-7; TRBD2 agrees at 10 bases. V lost 4 bases and J lost 2; bases outside the gene matches: 5. Germline CDR1 is GTSNPN and CDR2 is SVGIG (reference sequence). The CDR3 runs to 14 residues.